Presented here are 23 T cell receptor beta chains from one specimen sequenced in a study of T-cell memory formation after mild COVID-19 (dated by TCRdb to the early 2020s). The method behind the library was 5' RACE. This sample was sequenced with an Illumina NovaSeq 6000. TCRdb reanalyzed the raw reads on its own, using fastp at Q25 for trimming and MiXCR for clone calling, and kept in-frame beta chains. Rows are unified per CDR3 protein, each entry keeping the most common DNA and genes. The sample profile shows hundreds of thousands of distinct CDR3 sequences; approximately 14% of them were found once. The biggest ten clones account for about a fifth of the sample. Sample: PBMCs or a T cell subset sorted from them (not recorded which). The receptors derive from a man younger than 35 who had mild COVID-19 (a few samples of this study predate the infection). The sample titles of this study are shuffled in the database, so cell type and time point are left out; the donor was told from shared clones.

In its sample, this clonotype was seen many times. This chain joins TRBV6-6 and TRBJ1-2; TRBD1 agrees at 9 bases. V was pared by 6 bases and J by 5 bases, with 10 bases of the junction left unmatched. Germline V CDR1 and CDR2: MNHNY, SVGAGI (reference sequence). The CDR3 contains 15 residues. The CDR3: CASSAGTGFRYGYTF. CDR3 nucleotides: TGTGCCAGCAGCGCCGGGACAGGGTTTCGATATGGCTACACCTTC.

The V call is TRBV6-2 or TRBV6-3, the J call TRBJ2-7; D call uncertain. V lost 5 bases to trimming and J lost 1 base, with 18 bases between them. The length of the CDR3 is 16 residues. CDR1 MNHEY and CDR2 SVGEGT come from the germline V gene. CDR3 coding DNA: TGTGCCAGCAGTAGAGTTTATCAACCAGCATCCTACGAGCAGTACTTC. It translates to CASSRVYQPASYEQYF.

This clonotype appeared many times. The CDR3 DNA reads TGTGCCAGCAGTGGAAGATGGGGCTCCGAGACCCAGTACTTC. It translates to CASSGRWGSETQYF. The genes are TRBV12-3 or TRBV12-4 and TRBJ2-5, with TRBD1 as a possible D gene (5 bases). Trimming shortened V by 5 bases and J by 5 bases, and 15 bases separated the two germline ends. The CDR3 extends over 14 amino acids.

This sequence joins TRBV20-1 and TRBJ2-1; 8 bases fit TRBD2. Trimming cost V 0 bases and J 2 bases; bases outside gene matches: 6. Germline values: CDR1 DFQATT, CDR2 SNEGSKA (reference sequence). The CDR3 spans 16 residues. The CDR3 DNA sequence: TGCAGTGCTAGAGATCATCGCGGGGGGCCCTACAATGAGCAGTTCTTC. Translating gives CSARDHRGGPYNEQFF.

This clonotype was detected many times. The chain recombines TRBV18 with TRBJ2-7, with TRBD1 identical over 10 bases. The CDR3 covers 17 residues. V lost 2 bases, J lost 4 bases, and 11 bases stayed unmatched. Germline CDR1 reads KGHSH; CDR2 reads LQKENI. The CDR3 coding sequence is TGTGCCAGCTCACCAAGAAACCCGGGACAGGGGTCTTACGAGCAGTACTTC. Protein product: CASSPRNPGQGSYEQYF.

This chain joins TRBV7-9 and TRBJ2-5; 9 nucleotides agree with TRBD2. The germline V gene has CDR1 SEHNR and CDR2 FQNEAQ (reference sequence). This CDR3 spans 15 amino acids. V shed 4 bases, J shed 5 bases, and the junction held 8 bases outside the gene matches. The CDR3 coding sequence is TGTGCCAGCAGCTCAGCCGGGACTAGCAGGGAGACCCAGTACTTC. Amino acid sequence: CASSSAGTSRETQYF.

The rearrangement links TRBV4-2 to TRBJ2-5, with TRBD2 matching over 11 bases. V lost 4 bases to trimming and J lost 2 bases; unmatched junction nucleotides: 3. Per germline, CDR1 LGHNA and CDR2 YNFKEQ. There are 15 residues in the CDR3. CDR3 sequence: CASSPASGGQETQYF. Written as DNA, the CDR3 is TGTGCCAGCAGCCCGGCTAGCGGGGGGCAAGAGACCCAGTACTTC.

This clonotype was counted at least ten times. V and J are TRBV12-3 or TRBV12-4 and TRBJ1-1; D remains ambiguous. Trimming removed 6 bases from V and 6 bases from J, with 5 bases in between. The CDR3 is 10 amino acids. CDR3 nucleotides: TGTGCCAGCAGGTCGGCTGAAGCTTTCTTT. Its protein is CASRSAEAFF.

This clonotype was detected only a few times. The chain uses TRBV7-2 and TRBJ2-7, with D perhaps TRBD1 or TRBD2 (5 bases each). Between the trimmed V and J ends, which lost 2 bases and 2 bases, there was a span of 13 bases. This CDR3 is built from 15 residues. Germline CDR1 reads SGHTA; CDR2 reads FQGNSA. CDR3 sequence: CASSLFQGRTYEQYF. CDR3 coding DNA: TGTGCCAGCAGCTTATTCCAGGGACGGACCTACGAGCAGTACTTC.

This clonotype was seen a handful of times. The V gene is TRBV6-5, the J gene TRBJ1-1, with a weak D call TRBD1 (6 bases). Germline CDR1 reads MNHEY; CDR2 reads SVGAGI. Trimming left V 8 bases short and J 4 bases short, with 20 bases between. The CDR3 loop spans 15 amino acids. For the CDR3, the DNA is TGTGCCAGCGGACGACAGGCAGGGGAGGGCACTGAAGCTTTCTTT. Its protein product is CASGRQAGEGTEAFF.

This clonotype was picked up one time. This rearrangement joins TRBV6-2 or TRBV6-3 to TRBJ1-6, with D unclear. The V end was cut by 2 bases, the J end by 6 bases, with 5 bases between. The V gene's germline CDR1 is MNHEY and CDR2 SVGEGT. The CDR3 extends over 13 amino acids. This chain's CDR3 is CASSYVSNSPLHF. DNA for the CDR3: TGTGCCAGCAGTTACGTCAGTAATTCACCCCTCCACTTT.

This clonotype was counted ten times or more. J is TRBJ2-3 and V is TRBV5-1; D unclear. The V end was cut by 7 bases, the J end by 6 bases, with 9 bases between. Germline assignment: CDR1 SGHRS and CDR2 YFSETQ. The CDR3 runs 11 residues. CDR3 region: CASSLMDTQYF. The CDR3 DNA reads TGCGCCAGCTCACTAATGGATACGCAGTATTTT.

CDR3 in DNA: TGTGCCAGCAGTTTTTTGACCAGGCATGAAAAACTGTTTTTT. Protein sequence: CASSFLTRHEKLFF. The V gene is TRBV12-3 or TRBV12-4, the J gene TRBJ1-4; D remains ambiguous. The V and J ends lost 3 bases and 6 bases respectively, with 11 bases between them. This CDR3 comprises 14 residues.

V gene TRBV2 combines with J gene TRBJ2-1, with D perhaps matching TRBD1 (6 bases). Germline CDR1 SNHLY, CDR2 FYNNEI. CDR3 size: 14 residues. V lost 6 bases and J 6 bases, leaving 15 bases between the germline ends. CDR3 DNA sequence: TGTGCCAGCAGCCGGACCAGAGGGGGCAATGAGCAGTTCTTC. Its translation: CASSRTRGGNEQFF.

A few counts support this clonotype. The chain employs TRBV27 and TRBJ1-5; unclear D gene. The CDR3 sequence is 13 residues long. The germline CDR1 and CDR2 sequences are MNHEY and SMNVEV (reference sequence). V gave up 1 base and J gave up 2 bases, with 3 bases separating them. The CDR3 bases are TGTGCCAGCAGTTTATGGCGCAATCAGCCCCAGCATTTT. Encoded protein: CASSLWRNQPQHF.

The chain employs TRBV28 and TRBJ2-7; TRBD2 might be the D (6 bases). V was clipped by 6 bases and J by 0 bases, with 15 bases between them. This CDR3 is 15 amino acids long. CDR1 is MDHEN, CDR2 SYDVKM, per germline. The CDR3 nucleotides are TGTGCCAGCAGCGCCCCGGGGGTAAGCTCCTACGAGCAGTACGTC. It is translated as CASSAPGVSSYEQYV.

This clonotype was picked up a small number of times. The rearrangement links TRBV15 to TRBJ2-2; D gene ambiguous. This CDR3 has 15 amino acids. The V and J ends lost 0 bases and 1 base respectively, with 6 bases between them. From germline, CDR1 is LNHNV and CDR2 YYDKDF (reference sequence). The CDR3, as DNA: TGTGCCACCAGCAGAGATCAAGTGAACACCGGGGAGCTGTTTTTT. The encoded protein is CATSRDQVNTGELFF.

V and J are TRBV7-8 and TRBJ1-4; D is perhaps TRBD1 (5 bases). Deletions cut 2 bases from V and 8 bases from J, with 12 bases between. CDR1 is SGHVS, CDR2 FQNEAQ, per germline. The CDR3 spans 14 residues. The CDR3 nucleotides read TGTGCCAGCAGCTTATACAGGCGAGGGGAAAAACTGTTTTTT. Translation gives CASSLYRRGEKLFF.

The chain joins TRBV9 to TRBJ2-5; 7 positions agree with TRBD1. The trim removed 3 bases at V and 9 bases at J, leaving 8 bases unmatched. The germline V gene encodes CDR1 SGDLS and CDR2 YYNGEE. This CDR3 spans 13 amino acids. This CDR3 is CASSADRVGPQYF. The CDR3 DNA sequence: TGTGCCAGCAGCGCCGACAGGGTAGGGCCCCAGTACTTC.

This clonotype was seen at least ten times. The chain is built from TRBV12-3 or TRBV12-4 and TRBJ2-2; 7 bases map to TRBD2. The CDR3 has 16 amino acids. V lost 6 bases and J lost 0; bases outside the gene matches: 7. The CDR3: CASSPMAGANTGELFF. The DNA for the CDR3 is TGTGCCAGCAGCCCCATGGCGGGGGCGAACACCGGGGAGCTGTTTTTT.

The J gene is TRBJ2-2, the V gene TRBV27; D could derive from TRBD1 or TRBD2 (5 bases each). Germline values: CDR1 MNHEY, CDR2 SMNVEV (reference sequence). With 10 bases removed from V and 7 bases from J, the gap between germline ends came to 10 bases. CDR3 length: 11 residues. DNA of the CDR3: TGTGCCACCTCAGGGAGCGGGGAGCTGTTTTTT. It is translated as CATSGSGELFF.

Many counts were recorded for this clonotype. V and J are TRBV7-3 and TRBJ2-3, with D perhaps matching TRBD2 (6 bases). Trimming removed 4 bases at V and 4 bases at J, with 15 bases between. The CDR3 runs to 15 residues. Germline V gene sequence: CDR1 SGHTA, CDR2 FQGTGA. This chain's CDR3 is CASSSGELASDTQYF. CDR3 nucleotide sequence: TGTGCCAGCAGCTCGGGGGAACTAGCATCAGATACGCAGTATTTT. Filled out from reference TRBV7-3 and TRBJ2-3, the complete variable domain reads GAGVSQTPSNKVTEKGKYVELRCDPISGHTALYWYRQSLGQGPEFLIYFQGTGAADDSGLPNDRFFAVRPEGSVSTLKIQRTERGDSAVYLCASSSGELASDTQYFGPGTRLTVL.

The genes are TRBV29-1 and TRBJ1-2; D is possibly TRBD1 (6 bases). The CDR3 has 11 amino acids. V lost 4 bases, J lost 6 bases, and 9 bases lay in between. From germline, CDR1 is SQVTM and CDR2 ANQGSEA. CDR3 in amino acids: CSVVGGNGYTF. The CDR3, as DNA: TGCAGCGTTGTAGGGGGGAATGGCTACACCTTC.